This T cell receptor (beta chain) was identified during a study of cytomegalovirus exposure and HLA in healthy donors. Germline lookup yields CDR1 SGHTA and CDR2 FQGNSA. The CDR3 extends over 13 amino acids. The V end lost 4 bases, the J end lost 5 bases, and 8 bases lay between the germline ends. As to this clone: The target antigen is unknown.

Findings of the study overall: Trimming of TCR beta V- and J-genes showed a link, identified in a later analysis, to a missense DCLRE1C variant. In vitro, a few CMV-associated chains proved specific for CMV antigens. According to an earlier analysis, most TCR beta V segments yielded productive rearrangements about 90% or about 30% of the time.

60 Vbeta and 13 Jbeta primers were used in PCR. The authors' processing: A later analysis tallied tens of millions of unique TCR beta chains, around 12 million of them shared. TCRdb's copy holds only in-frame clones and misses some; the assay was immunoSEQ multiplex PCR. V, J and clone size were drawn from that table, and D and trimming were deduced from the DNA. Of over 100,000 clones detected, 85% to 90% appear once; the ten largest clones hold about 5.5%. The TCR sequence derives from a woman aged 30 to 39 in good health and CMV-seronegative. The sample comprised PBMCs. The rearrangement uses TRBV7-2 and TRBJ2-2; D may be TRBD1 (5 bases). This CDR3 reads CASSSRVTGELFF. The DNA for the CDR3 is TGTGCCAGCAGCTCCAGGGTTACCGGGGAGCTGTTTTTT.